The sequence of this T cell receptor (beta chain) was determined in a study of early T cells in non-severe SARS-CoV-2 infection. Overall study context: Sequencing of bulk RNA from unsorted whole blood was done, without chain pairing.

This clonotype was recorded a few times. The TCR library protocol was used to attach unique molecular identifiers. These identifiers were attached to individual cDNA molecules. MiXCR, applied by TCRdb to the 5' RACE reads, yields one record per CDR3 protein. This repertoire shows about 90,000 distinct CDR3 sequences, about 12% found once; its top ten account for approximately 4.4%. J gave up 6 bases and V 5 bases, and 8 bases lay outside the gene matches. CDR1 is DFQATT, CDR2 SNEGSKA, per germline (reference sequence). There are 14 residues in the CDR3. The chain is built from TRBV20-1 and TRBJ2-5, with 11 bases that match TRBD2. Sequencing was performed on whole blood, taken at baseline. The TCR comes from an adult who was a healthcare worker with PCR-confirmed SARS-CoV-2 infection or an uninfected control (not recorded which). CDR3 amino acids: CSALIAGGLKTQYF. Written as DNA, the CDR3 is TGCAGTGCTCTCATAGCGGGAGGGCTAAAGACCCAGTACTTC.